The 19 T cell receptor beta chains presented below share a single source sample, sequenced in a study of cytomegalovirus exposure and HLA in healthy donors. Generated by immunoSEQ multiplex PCR, the TCRdb table keeps only in-frame clones and is missing some. The data hold 150,000 to 200,000 clones, with 84% observed a single time. The sample consisted of PBMCs. The source is a man in his thirties or forties in good health and CMV-seropositive.

V gene TRBV9 combines with J gene TRBJ1-5; the D is unclear. The CDR3 sequence is 13 residues long. The V gene lost 0 bases and the J gene lost 2 bases, with 3 bases spanning the gap. CDR1 SGDLS and CDR2 YYNGEE come from the germline V gene. The chain's CDR3 is CASSVAGNQPQHF. Written as DNA, the CDR3 is TGTGCCAGCAGCGTAGCCGGCAATCAGCCCCAGCATTTT.

The rearrangement uses TRBV6-5 and TRBJ2-1; 8 nucleotides agree with TRBD1. V gave up 6 bases and J gave up 5 bases; unmatched junction bases: 6. Germline V CDR1 and CDR2: MNHEY, SVGAGI. CDR3 length: 14 residues. This CDR3 reads CASRTGGLHNEQFF. The CDR3 DNA is TGTGCCAGCAGAACAGGGGGGCTTCACAATGAGCAGTTCTTC.

The genes are TRBV5-1 and TRBJ1-5; the match to TRBD1 covers 12 bases. The CDR3 consists of 21 residues. Germline V gene sequence: CDR1 SGHRS, CDR2 YFSETQ. The V gene end was trimmed by 9 bases and the J gene end by 2 bases; junction bases not matched to a gene: 24. CDR3 DNA: TGCGCCACCGATGTGGGGGTTGGGGGACAGGGGGCGCGGGGATGCAATCAGCCCCAGCATTTT. Translated: CATDVGVGGQGARGCNQPQHF.

Only a few counts were recorded for this clone. The chain combines TRBV10-1 with TRBJ2-4, with 13 bases that match TRBD2. The CDR3 consists of 17 residues. V was clipped by 5 bases and J by 3 bases; unmatched bases: 7. Per germline, CDR1 WNHNN and CDR2 SYGVQD (reference sequence). CDR3 residues: CASSPGLAGSVKNIQYF. The CDR3 nucleotides read TGCGCCAGCAGTCCGGGACTAGCGGGATCTGTCAAAAACATTCAGTACTTC.

The V call is TRBV9, the J call TRBJ2-1; 13 bases agree with TRBD2. J lost 8 bases, V lost 3 bases, and 5 bases had no gene match. Germline V CDR1 and CDR2: SGDLS, YYNGEE. CDR3 length equals 15 residues. In DNA, the CDR3 is TGTGCCAGCAGCGCCGGGACTAGCGGGGTATATGAGCAGTTCTTC. Translation gives CASSAGTSGVYEQFF. Together with reference TRBV9 and TRBJ2-1, the CDR3 gives the full variable domain: DSGVTQTPKHLITATGQRVTLRCSPRSGDLSVYWYQQSLDQGLQFLIQYYNGEERAKGNILERFSAQQFPDLHSELNLSSLELGDSALYFCASSAGTSGVYEQFFGPGTRLTVL.

This chain links TRBV19 with TRBJ2-1; maybe TRBD1 (5 bases). Trimming shortened V by 3 bases and J by 3 bases, and 15 bases separated the two germline ends. Germline lookup yields CDR1 LNHDA and CDR2 SQIVND (reference sequence). The CDR3 sequence is 16 residues long. CDR3 bases: TGTGCCAGTAGTATGTTAACCAGGGCAAGCTACAATGAGCAGTTCTTC. Translated: CASSMLTRASYNEQFF.

This clone was picked up a small number of times. The genes are TRBV19 and TRBJ1-1, with D possibly being TRBD1 (5 bases). The V end was cut by 4 bases, the J end by 5 bases, with 20 bases between. Germline CDR1 LNHDA, CDR2 SQIVND (reference sequence). The CDR3 contains 16 residues. CDR3 amino acids: CASSSGTASVWTEAFF. The CDR3 DNA follows: TGTGCCAGTAGTAGCGGGACGGCCTCTGTATGGACTGAAGCTTTCTTT.

V is TRBV20-1 and J is TRBJ1-1; D gene uncertain. V lost 0 bases, J lost 7 bases, and 6 bases lay in between. CDR3 length equals 11 residues. The germline V gene encodes CDR1 DFQATT and CDR2 SNEGSKA (reference sequence). The CDR3 nucleotides read TGCAGTGCTAGAGATAATTATGAAGCTTTCTTT. Its protein product is CSARDNYEAFF.

CDR3 nucleotides: TGCGCCAGCAGCTCGAGAGGGATTAACTATGGCTACACCTTC. Its translation is CASSSRGINYGYTF. This chain joins TRBV4-1 and TRBJ1-2; D gene ambiguous. In germline, CDR1 is MGHRA, CDR2 YSYEKL. The CDR3 has 14 amino acids. Trimming cost V 5 bases and J 1 base, with 11 bases left between them.

CDR3 nucleotides: TGTGCCAGCACCAAAACTAGTTCAGGCACAGATACGCAGTATTTT. This encodes CASTKTSSGTDTQYF. J is TRBJ2-3 and V is TRBV6-5, with a tentative D call TRBD2 (5 bases). The CDR3 extends over 15 amino acids. V lost 7 bases, J lost 1 base, and 15 bases lay in between. Germline lookup yields CDR1 MNHEY and CDR2 SVGAGI.

The chain recombines TRBV30 with TRBJ2-3; tentative D call: TRBD2 (7 bases). Per the germline V gene, CDR1 is GTSNPN and CDR2 is SVGIG (reference sequence). This CDR3 region has 15 residues. Trimming removed 0 bases at V and 2 bases at J, with 12 bases between. CDR3 sequence: CAWSVSRGPTDTQYF. Here the CDR3 DNA reads TGTGCCTGGAGTGTATCGCGGGGGCCCACAGATACGCAGTATTTT. Full variable domain (missing parts from reference TRBV30 and TRBJ2-3): SQTIHQWPATLVQPVGSPLSLECTVEGTSNPNLYWYRQAAGRGLQLLFYSVGIGQISSEVPQNLSASRPQDRQFILSSKKLLLSDSGFYLCAWSVSRGPTDTQYFGPGTRLTVL.

The chain recombines TRBV27 with TRBJ2-7; the match to TRBD1 covers 9 bases. With V trimmed by 5 bases and J by 5 bases, 4 bases remained unmatched. The CDR3 loop spans 13 amino acids. Looked up from germline, CDR1 is MNHEY and CDR2 is SMNVEV (reference sequence). In DNA form, the CDR3 reads TGTGCCAGCAGTAGGACAGGGGAGGACGAGCAGTACTTC. Translating gives CASSRTGEDEQYF.

With respect to this clone: An end of the junction does not agree with germline; a read error may underlie this. The chain combines TRBV7-7 with TRBJ2-5, with 8 bases identical to TRBD1. The CDR3 runs 14 residues. Germline CDR1 reads SSHAT; CDR2 reads FNYEAQ (reference sequence). The CDR3 DNA sequence: TGTGCTAGCAGCTTATCAGGGGGCGAAGAGACCCAGTACTTC. Protein sequence: CASSLSGGEETQYF. The full variable domain, completed using reference TRBV7-7 and TRBJ2-5, is GAGVSQSPRYKVTKRGQDVTLRCDPISSHATLYWYQQALGQGPEFLTYFNYEAQPDKSGLPSDRFSAERPEGSISTLTIQRTEQRDSAMYRCASSLSGGEETQYFGPGTRLLVL.

V usage is TRBV6-4 and J usage is TRBJ1-5, with 8 positions matching TRBD1. This CDR3 contains 13 residues. Germline V gene data show CDR1 as MRHNA and CDR2 as SNTAGT. With V trimmed by 8 bases and J by 5 bases, 5 bases remained unmatched. The CDR3 region has the DNA TGTGCCAGCCCCCAGGGGGCAGATCAGCCCCAGCATTTT. This encodes CASPQGADQPQHF.

V is TRBV9 and J is TRBJ2-1; D is uncertain. The CDR3 has 14 amino acids. Trimming removed 1 base from V and 4 bases from J, with 9 bases in between. Germline V lookup: CDR1 SGDLS, CDR2 YYNGEE. The CDR3 sequence: CASSVLPRYNEQFF. The CDR3 DNA is TGTGCCAGCAGCGTACTTCCCAGGTACAATGAGCAGTTCTTC.

The rearrangement links TRBV28 to TRBJ1-3; D is unclear. This CDR3 has 15 residues. The germline CDR1 and CDR2 sequences are MDHEN and SYDVKM. The V end lost 8 bases, the J end lost 1 base, and 15 bases lay between the germline ends. CDR3 DNA: TGTGCCAGCTGCATCTATAGCGGTTCTGGAAACACCATATATTTT. It translates to CASCIYSGSGNTIYF.

The V call is TRBV19, the J call TRBJ1-5; D not certain. This CDR3 contains 12 residues. The germline V gene has CDR1 LNHDA and CDR2 SQIVND (reference sequence). CDR3 amino acids: CAGGSGNQPQHF. The CDR3 region has the DNA TGTGCGGGAGGGTCGGGCAATCAGCCCCAGCATTTT.

This sequence joins TRBV7-6 and TRBJ2-2, with no clear D. The V end was cut by 2 bases, the J end by 7 bases, with 5 bases between. The germline V gene has CDR1 SGHVS and CDR2 FNYEAQ. This CDR3 has 12 amino acids. CDR3 sequence (DNA): TGTGCCAGCAGCTTATGGAGCGGGGAGCTGTTTTTT. Its translation is CASSLWSGELFF.

Notes on this clone: Other nucleotide sequences in the sample specify the same CDR3. The V gene is TRBV15, the J gene TRBJ1-5; D perhaps matches TRBD1 (6 bases). Germline loops: CDR1 LNHNV, CDR2 YYDKDF (reference sequence). CDR3 length equals 16 residues. Trimming stripped 0 bases from V and 1 base from J, with 10 bases between. The DNA for the CDR3 is TGTGCCACCAGCAGAGAGGGGCAGGGGAGCAATCAGCCCCAGCATTTT. Its translation: CATSREGQGSNQPQHF.